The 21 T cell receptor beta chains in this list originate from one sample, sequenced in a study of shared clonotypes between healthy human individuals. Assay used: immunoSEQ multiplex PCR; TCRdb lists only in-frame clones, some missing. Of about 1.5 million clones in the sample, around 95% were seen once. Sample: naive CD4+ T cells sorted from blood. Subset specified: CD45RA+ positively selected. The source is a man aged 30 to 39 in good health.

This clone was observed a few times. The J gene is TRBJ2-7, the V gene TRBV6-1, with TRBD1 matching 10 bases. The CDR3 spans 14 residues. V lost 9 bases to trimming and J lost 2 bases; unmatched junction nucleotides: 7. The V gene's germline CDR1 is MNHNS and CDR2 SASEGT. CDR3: CASRGQGVTYEQYF. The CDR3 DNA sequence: TGTGCCAGTCGCGGACAGGGGGTAACCTACGAGCAGTACTTC.

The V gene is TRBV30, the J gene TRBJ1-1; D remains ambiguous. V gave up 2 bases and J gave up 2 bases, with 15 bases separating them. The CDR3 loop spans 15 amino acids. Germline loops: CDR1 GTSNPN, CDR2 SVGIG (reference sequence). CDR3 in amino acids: CAWSRVAELNTEAFF. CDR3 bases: TGTGCCTGGAGTAGGGTCGCGGAATTAAACACTGAAGCTTTCTTT. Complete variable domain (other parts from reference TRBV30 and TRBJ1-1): SQTIHQWPATLVQPVGSPLSLECTVEGTSNPNLYWYRQAAGRGLQLLFYSVGIGQISSEVPQNLSASRPQDRQFILSSKKLLLSDSGFYLCAWSRVAELNTEAFFGQGTRLTVV.

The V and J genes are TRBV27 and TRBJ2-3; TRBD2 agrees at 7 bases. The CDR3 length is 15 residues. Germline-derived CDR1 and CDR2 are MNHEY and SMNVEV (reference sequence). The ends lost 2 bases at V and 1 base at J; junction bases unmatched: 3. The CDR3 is CASSLILAGTDTQYF. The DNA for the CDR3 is TGTGCCAGCAGTTTAATCCTAGCGGGCACAGATACGCAGTATTTT.

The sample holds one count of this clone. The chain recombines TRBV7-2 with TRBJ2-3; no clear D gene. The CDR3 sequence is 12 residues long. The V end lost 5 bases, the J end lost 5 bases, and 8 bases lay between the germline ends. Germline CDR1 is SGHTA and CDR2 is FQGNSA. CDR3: CASSPYGDTQYF. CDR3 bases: TGTGCCAGCAGCCCTTATGGAGATACGCAGTATTTT.

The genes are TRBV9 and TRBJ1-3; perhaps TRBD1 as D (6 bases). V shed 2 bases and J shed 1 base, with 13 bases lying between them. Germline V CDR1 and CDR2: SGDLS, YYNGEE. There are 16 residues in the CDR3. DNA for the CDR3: TGTGCCAGCAGCGTCCAACAGGGACCATCTGGAAACACCATATATTTT. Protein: CASSVQQGPSGNTIYF.

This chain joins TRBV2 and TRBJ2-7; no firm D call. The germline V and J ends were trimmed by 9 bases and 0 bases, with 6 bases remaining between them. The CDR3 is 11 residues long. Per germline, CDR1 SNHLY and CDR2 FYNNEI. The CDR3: CASQSSYEQYF. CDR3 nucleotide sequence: TGTGCCAGTCAAAGCTCCTACGAGCAGTACTTC. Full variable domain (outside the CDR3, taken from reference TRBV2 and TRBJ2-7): EPEVTQTPSHQVTQMGQEVILRCVPISNHLYFYWYRQILGQKVEFLVSFYNNEISEKSEIFDDQFSVERPDGSNFTLKIRSTKLEDSAMYFCASQSSYEQYFGPGTRLTVT.

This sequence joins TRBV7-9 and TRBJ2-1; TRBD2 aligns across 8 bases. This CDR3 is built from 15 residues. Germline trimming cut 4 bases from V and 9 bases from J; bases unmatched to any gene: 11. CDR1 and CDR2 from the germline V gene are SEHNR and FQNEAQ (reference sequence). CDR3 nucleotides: TGTGCCAGCAGCTCCCCGGGGACTAGGTGGGGTGAGCAGTTCTTC. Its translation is CASSSPGTRWGEQFF.

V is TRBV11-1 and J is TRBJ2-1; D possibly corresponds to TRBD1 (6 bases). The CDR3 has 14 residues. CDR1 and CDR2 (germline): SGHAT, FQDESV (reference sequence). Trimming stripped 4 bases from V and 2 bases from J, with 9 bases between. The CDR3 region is CASSWGLTYNEQFF. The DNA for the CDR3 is TGTGCCAGCAGCTGGGGGCTCACCTACAATGAGCAGTTCTTC.

Here the CDR3 reads CASSLAGGQGGLANPMAHTYEQYF. CDR3 DNA: TGCGCCAGCAGCTTGGCGGGTGGACAGGGGGGACTAGCGAACCCCATGGCGCACACCTACGAGCAGTACTTC. This rearrangement joins TRBV5-1 to TRBJ2-7; D is tentatively TRBD1 or TRBD2 (10 bases each). This CDR3 has 24 residues. Germline V gene sequence: CDR1 SGHRS, CDR2 YFSETQ. Between the trimmed V and J ends, which lost 0 bases and 2 bases, there was a span of 39 bases.

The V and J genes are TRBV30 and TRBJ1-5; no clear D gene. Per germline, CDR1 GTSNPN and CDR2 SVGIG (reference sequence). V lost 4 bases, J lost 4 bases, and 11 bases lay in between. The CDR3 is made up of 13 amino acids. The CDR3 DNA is TGTGCCTGGAATTCCGGGCCGAATCAGCCCCAGCATTTT. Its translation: CAWNSGPNQPQHF. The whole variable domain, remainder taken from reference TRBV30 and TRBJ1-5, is SQTIHQWPATLVQPVGSPLSLECTVEGTSNPNLYWYRQAAGRGLQLLFYSVGIGQISSEVPQNLSASRPQDRQFILSSKKLLLSDSGFYLCAWNSGPNQPQHFGDGTRLSIL.

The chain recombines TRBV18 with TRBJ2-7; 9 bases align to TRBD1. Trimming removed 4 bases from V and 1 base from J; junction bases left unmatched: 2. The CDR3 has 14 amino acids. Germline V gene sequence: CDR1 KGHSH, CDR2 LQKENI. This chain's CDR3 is CASSLDRGSYEQYF. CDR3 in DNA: TGTGCCAGCTCACTCGACAGGGGGTCCTACGAGCAGTACTTC.

This CDR3 is CASSLRGTRFETTGELFF. Here the CDR3 DNA reads TGTGCCAGCAGCTTGAGGGGGACTAGATTTGAGACCACCGGGGAGCTGTTTTTT. This chain joins TRBV27 and TRBJ2-2, with 8 positions matching TRBD2. The CDR3 has 18 amino acids. Germline CDR1 reads MNHEY; CDR2 reads SMNVEV (reference sequence). Trimming took 6 bases from V and 4 from J; bases not matched to a gene: 16.

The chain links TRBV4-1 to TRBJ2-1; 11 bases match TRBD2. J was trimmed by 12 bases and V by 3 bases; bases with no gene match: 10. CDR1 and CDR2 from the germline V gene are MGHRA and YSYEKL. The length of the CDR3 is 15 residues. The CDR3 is CASSQVLAGGVVQFF. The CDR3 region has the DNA TGCGCCAGCAGCCAGGTCCTAGCGGGGGGCGTTGTGCAGTTCTTC.

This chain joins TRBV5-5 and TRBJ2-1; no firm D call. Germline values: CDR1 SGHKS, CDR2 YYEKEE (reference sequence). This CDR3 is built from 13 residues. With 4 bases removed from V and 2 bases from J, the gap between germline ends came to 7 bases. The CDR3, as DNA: TGTGCCAGCAGCAAAGACCCCTACAATGAGCAGTTCTTC. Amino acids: CASSKDPYNEQFF. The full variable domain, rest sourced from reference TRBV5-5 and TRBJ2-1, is DAGVTQSPTHLIKTRGQQVTLRCSPISGHKSVSWYQQVLGQGPQFIFQYYEKEERGRGNFPDRFSARQFPNYSSELNVNALLLGDSALYLCASSKDPYNEQFFGPGTRLTVL.

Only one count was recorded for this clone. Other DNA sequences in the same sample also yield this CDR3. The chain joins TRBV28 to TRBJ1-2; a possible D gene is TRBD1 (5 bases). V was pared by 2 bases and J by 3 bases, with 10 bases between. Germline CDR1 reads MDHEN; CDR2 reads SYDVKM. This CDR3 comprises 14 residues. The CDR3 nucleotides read TGTGCCAGCAGTTTAGTGGGCAGGGACTATGGCTACACCTTC. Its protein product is CASSLVGRDYGYTF.

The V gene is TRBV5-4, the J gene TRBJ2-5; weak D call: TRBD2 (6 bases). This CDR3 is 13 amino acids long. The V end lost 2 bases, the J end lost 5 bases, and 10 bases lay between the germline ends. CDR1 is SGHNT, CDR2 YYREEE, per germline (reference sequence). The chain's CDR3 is CASSFAGRETQYF. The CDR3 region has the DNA TGTGCCAGCAGCTTTGCGGGGCGTGAGACCCAGTACTTC.

The CDR3 coding sequence is TGTGCCAGCAGCCGACTAGCGATAATGCCCGGGGAGCTGTTTTTT. This translates into CASSRLAIMPGELFF. V is TRBV7-2 and J is TRBJ2-2; 8 bases are a match to TRBD2. There are 15 residues in the CDR3. V dropped 5 bases and J dropped 6; count of bases not matched to a gene: 8. Looked up from germline, CDR1 is SGHTA and CDR2 is FQGNSA.

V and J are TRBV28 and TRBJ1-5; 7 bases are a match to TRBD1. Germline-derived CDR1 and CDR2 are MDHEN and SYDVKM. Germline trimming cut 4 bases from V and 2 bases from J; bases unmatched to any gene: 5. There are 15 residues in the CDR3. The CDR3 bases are TGTGCCAGCAGTTCCCCTACAGGGGGCAATCAGCCCCAGCATTTT. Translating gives CASSSPTGGNQPQHF.

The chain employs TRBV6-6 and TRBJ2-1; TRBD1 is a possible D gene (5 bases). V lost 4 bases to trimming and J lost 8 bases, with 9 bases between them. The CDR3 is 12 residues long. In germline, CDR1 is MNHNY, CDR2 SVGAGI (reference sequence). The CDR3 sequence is CASSLGADEQFF. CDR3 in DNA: TGTGCCAGCAGTTTAGGGGCCGATGAGCAGTTCTTC.

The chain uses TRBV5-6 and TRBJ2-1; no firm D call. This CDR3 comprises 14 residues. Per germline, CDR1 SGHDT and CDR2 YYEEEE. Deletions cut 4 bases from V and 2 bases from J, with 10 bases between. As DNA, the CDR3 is TGTGCCAGCAGCATTTCACAAACCTACAATGAGCAGTTCTTC. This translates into CASSISQTYNEQFF. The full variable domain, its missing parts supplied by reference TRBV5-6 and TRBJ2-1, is DAGVTQSPTHLIKTRGQQVTLRCSPKSGHDTVSWYQQALGQGPQFIFQYYEEEERQRGNFPDRFSGHQFPNYSSELNVNALLLGDSALYLCASSISQTYNEQFFGPGTRLTVL.

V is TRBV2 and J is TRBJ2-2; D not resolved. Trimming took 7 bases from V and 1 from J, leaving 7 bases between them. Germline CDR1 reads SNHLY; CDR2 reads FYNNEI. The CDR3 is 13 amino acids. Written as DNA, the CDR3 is TGTGCCAGCAAGCGACAGAACACCGGGGAGCTGTTTTTT. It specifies CASKRQNTGELFF.